The text below deals with one TCR beta chain. Its specificity is unknown. Addition of a universal primer site occurred through template switching, and cDNA carried unique molecular identifiers. TCRdb processed the 5' RACE reads anew with MiXCR; each CDR3 protein has one entry. This table has under 900,000 distinct CDR3 sequences, approximately 13% appearing once. This sample was taken from a study of identical twins. Findings and limits, study-wide: For monozygotic twins, models underestimated out-of-frame TCR alpha sharing. Fewer insertions were carried by abundant cord blood beta clonotypes, but none was seen in memory repertoires.

V was pared by 3 bases and J by 8 bases, with 8 bases of the junction left unmatched. This CDR3 region has 14 residues. CDR1 SGHRS and CDR2 YFSETQ come from the germline V gene. These data were also filed under a second study, of yellow fever vaccine responses in identical twins.

The sequence was collected from a woman aged 18 to 35 in good health. The chain couples TRBV5-1 to TRBJ2-1; 7 bases fit TRBD2. The specimen sequenced was PBMCs. This CDR3 is CASSWGGGSDEQFF. The CDR3 DNA reads as TGCGCCAGCAGCTGGGGGGGAGGGAGCGATGAGCAGTTCTTC.